These 17 T cell receptor beta chains came from one sample sequenced in a study of radiation and T cells in renal cell carcinoma. Time point defined: blood 2 weeks post-SBRT. Described treatment: 15 Gy SBRT to primary tumor, nephrectomy 4 weeks later. Generated by immunoSEQ multiplex PCR, the TCRdb table keeps only in-frame clones and is missing some. The profile shows roughly 120,000 clones, 75% to 85% of them singletons. This sample comprised blood, obtained from a patient whose treatment included radiotherapy and nephrectomy. The receptor source for this set is a woman aged 60-75 years with renal cell carcinoma.

V is TRBV5-5 and J is TRBJ2-7, with 7 bases that match TRBD1. The germline gives CDR1 SGHKS, CDR2 YYEKEE (reference sequence). The CDR3 covers 15 residues. Trimming at V came to 0 bases and at J to 0 bases, leaving 3 bases not matched to a gene. The CDR3 loop is CASSLERDSSYEQYF. The CDR3 DNA follows: TGTGCCAGCAGCTTGGAACGGGACAGCTCCTACGAGCAGTACTTC.

The chain links TRBV7-2 to TRBJ2-2; the D is unclear. The CDR3 has 13 amino acids. Germline values: CDR1 SGHTA, CDR2 FQGNSA. Deletions cut 3 bases from V and 3 bases from J, with 5 bases between. The chain's CDR3 is CASSLGYTGELFF. CDR3 in DNA: TGTGCCAGCAGCTTGGGGTACACCGGGGAGCTGTTTTTT.

V gene TRBV7-8 combines with J gene TRBJ2-5, with TRBD1 matching over 7 bases. The CDR3 runs 16 residues. With V trimmed by 1 base and J by 1 base, 6 bases remained unmatched. Germline V CDR1 and CDR2: SGHVS, FQNEAQ. Written as DNA, the CDR3 is TGTGCCAGCAGCTTAGGGGGTGGACAGGCCCAAGAGACCCAGTACTTC. Encoded protein: CASSLGGGQAQETQYF. The full variable domain, rest sourced from reference TRBV7-8 and TRBJ2-5, is GAGVSQSPRYKVAKRGQDVALRCDPISGHVSLFWYQQALGQGPEFLTYFQNEAQLDKSGLPSDRFFAERPEGSVSTLKIQRTQQEDSAVYLCASSLGGGQAQETQYFGPGTRLLVL.

This chain connects TRBV11-2 to TRBJ1-1; D unresolved. V was trimmed by 5 bases and J by 0 bases, leaving 10 bases between them. Germline V CDR1 and CDR2: SGHAT, FQNNGV. The CDR3 is made up of 14 amino acids. The CDR3 loop reads CASSPDPMNTEAFF. CDR3 sequence (DNA): TGTGCCAGCAGCCCGGACCCTATGAACACTGAAGCTTTCTTT. Combining the CDR3 with reference TRBV11-2 and TRBJ1-1 gives the whole variable domain EAGVAQSPRYKIIEKRQSVAFWCNPISGHATLYWYQQILGQGPKLLIQFQNNGVVDDSQLPKDRFSAERLKGVDSTLKIQPAKLEDSAVYLCASSPDPMNTEAFFGQGTRLTVV.

This chain links TRBV5-1 with TRBJ1-2; a weak D match, TRBD1 (5 bases). CDR1 is SGHRS, CDR2 YFSETQ, per germline. V shed 0 bases and J shed 0 bases, with 18 bases lying between them. The CDR3 loop spans 18 amino acids. CDR3 amino acids: CASSLEYGTRSANYGYTF. The CDR3 nucleotides read TGCGCCAGCAGCTTGGAATACGGGACCCGATCAGCTAACTATGGCTACACCTTC.

In its sample, this clone was seen a few times. The rearrangement joins TRBV5-4 to TRBJ1-1; D is uncertain. V lost 2 bases, J lost 5 bases, and 10 bases lay in between. The CDR3 is 13 residues long. Germline loops: CDR1 SGHNT, CDR2 YYREEE (reference sequence). The DNA of the CDR3 is TGTGCCAGCAGCTTTAGATTCGATACTGAAGCTTTCTTT. Protein product: CASSFRFDTEAFF.

CDR3 in DNA: TGTGCCAGCAGCCCCAGACCCAATTGGGACACTGAAGCTTTCTTT. This sequence encodes CASSPRPNWDTEAFF. This chain uses TRBV9 with TRBJ1-1; D is ambiguous. Germline V CDR1 and CDR2: SGDLS, YYNGEE. The CDR3 sequence is 15 residues long. Deletions cut 4 bases from V and 3 bases from J, with 16 bases between. The full variable domain, with the rest looked up from reference TRBV9 and TRBJ1-1, is DSGVTQTPKHLITATGQRVTLRCSPRSGDLSVYWYQQSLDQGLQFLIQYYNGEERAKGNILERFSAQQFPDLHSELNLSSLELGDSALYFCASSPRPNWDTEAFFGQGTRLTVV.

This chain joins TRBV6-6 and TRBJ1-2; perhaps TRBD1 as D (6 bases). V dropped 7 bases and J dropped 0 bases, with 12 bases sitting between them. This CDR3 spans 14 amino acids. Germline V gene sequence: CDR1 MNHNY, CDR2 SVGAGI (reference sequence). The CDR3 is CASTWTATNYGYTF. CDR3 nucleotides: TGTGCCAGCACCTGGACAGCTACTAACTATGGCTACACCTTC.

The chain has TRBV5-3 and TRBJ2-5, with D perhaps matching TRBD1 (6 bases). TRBV5-3 is an ORF; its function is uncertain. The CDR3 sequence is 15 residues long. Trimming took off 4 bases at V and 7 bases at J, with 20 bases between the two ends. DNA for the CDR3: TGTGCCAGAAGCACTTCAGGGGCCCCCTGGGGGACCCAGTACTTC. Translation: CARSTSGAPWGTQYF.

This clone appeared a few times. The chain recombines TRBV7-9 with TRBJ2-3; D ambiguous. The V end was cut by 5 bases, the J end by 0 bases, with 6 bases between. Germline CDR1 is SEHNR and CDR2 is FQNEAQ (reference sequence). There are 13 residues in the CDR3. CDR3 region: CASSQHSTDTQYF. CDR3 sequence (DNA): TGTGCCAGCAGCCAACATAGCACAGATACGCAGTATTTT.

V and J are TRBV5-1 and TRBJ2-1, with 7 bases identical to TRBD1. The J segment lost 8 bases and the V segment lost 9 bases, leaving 20 bases of the junction unmatched. This CDR3 has 16 amino acids. From germline, CDR1 is SGHRS and CDR2 YFSETQ. The CDR3 DNA sequence: TGCGCCACCCCGAGGGGGCCGGGGCGGCAGTATCATGAGCAGTTCTTC. Translating gives CATPRGPGRQYHEQFF.

The gene calls are TRBV29-1 and TRBJ2-1; TRBD1 matches 8 bases. V lost 6 bases to trimming and J lost 0 bases; unmatched junction nucleotides: 7. The CDR3 runs to 15 residues. In germline, CDR1 is SQVTM, CDR2 ANQGSEA. The CDR3 sequence: CSVKTGGSSYNEQFF. For the CDR3, the DNA is TGCAGCGTCAAAACAGGGGGAAGCTCCTACAATGAGCAGTTCTTC.

The V and J genes are TRBV19 and TRBJ2-6; 7 bases are shared with TRBD2. Trimming took 10 bases from V and 1 from J; bases not matched to a gene: 10. The V gene's germline CDR1 is LNHDA and CDR2 SQIVND (reference sequence). This CDR3 has 16 amino acids. As DNA, the CDR3 is TGTGCCACCAGAGCGGGACGGCAATCTGGGGCCAACGTCCTGACTTTC. Amino acids: CATRAGRQSGANVLTF. Combining the CDR3 with reference TRBV19 and TRBJ2-6 gives the whole variable domain DGGITQSPKYLFRKEGQNVTLSCEQNLNHDAMYWYRQDPGQGLRLIYYSQIVNDFQKGDIAEGYSVSREKKESFPLTVTSAQKNPTAFYLCATRAGRQSGANVLTFGAGSRLTVL.

This chain joins TRBV19 and TRBJ1-6; no clear D. The germline V gene has CDR1 LNHDA and CDR2 SQIVND (reference sequence). Between the trimmed V and J ends, which lost 2 bases and 7 bases, there was a span of 9 bases. This CDR3 has 14 residues. In nucleotides, the CDR3 is TGTGCCAGTAGTATATCGGCACCGAATTCACCCCTCCACTTT. Translated, it gives CASSISAPNSPLHF.

This chain links TRBV4-1 with TRBJ2-1; 10 bases are a match to TRBD2. The length of the CDR3 is 15 residues. Trimming removed 4 bases from V and 7 bases from J; junction bases left unmatched: 7. Germline assignment: CDR1 MGHRA and CDR2 YSYEKL. CDR3 coding DNA: TGCGCCAGCAGCCTGGGGCTAGCGGGAGCAAATGAGCAGTTCTTC. Translation: CASSLGLAGANEQFF.

The CDR3 loop reads CTSTRGVQDTQYF. In DNA form, the CDR3 reads TGCACCAGCACGCGGGGGGTCCAAGATACGCAGTATTTT. This chain uses TRBV1 with TRBJ2-3; TRBD2 is the table's D call, not checked against the DNA. TRBV1 is a known pseudogene. This CDR3 has 13 amino acids.

The chain employs TRBV5-6 and TRBJ2-3, with 10 bases matching TRBD1. Per germline, CDR1 SGHDT and CDR2 YYEEEE. This CDR3 comprises 16 residues. J gave up 2 bases and V 4 bases, and 7 bases lay outside the gene matches. This CDR3 reads CASSPWTGGNTDTQYF. Here the CDR3 DNA reads TGTGCCAGCAGCCCTTGGACAGGGGGGAACACAGATACGCAGTATTTT. Full variable domain (missing parts from reference TRBV5-6 and TRBJ2-3): DAGVTQSPTHLIKTRGQQVTLRCSPKSGHDTVSWYQQALGQGPQFIFQYYEEEERQRGNFPDRFSGHQFPNYSSELNVNALLLGDSALYLCASSPWTGGNTDTQYFGPGTRLTVL.